Following are 22 T cell receptor beta chains from one sample sequenced in a study of T cell repertoires in cytomegalovirus infection. MiXCR was run by TCRdb on the reads, yielding one entry per CDR3 protein. The sample consists of a few hundred thousand distinct CDR3 sequences, about a quarter of them appearing once. The material sequenced was PBMCs. The receptor source for this set is a human donor in good health (CMV status not recorded). Some clones in this sample may be carry-over from other donors' samples.

V is TRBV5-6 and J is TRBJ1-4, with D perhaps matching TRBD1 (6 bases). Trimming left V 3 bases short and J 7 bases short, with 13 bases between. The CDR3 is made up of 14 amino acids. Per germline, CDR1 SGHDT and CDR2 YYEEEE. The CDR3 nucleotides read TGTGCCAGCAGCTCCCTATACAGGGCTGAAAAACTGTTTTTT. Its protein is CASSSLYRAEKLFF.

The V and J genes are TRBV12-3 or TRBV12-4 and TRBJ2-5; no firm D call. There are 12 residues in the CDR3. The V gene lost 2 bases and the J gene lost 3 bases, with 4 bases spanning the gap. CDR3 DNA sequence: TGTGCCAGCAGTTTACATGAAGAGACCCAGTACTTC. Translated: CASSLHEETQYF.

This clonotype showed up many times. The genes are TRBV7-3 and TRBJ2-3; D is unresolved. The V end lost 5 bases, the J end lost 4 bases, and 7 bases lay between the germline ends. The CDR3 extends over 12 amino acids. In germline, CDR1 is SGHTA, CDR2 FQGTGA. This chain's CDR3 is CASSVDADTQYF. CDR3 DNA sequence: TGTGCCAGCAGCGTAGATGCAGATACGCAGTATTTT.

The chain uses TRBV3-1 and TRBJ2-5; D gene ambiguous. The CDR3 loop spans 15 amino acids. Per the germline V gene, CDR1 is LGHDT and CDR2 is YNNKEL (reference sequence). Trimming took off 0 bases at V and 4 bases at J, with 12 bases between the two ends. The CDR3 nucleotides read TGTGCCAGCAGCCAAGACTTGCCTAGTACAGAGACCCAGTACTTC. Protein: CASSQDLPSTETQYF.

This chain joins TRBV7-8 and TRBJ2-7, with 15 bases aligning to TRBD2. Germline lookup yields CDR1 SGHVS and CDR2 FQNEAQ. With V trimmed by 4 bases and J by 3 bases, 4 bases remained unmatched. This CDR3 is 16 amino acids long. The CDR3 is CASSSGTSGRIYEQYF. CDR3 DNA: TGTGCCAGCAGCTCGGGGACTAGCGGGAGGATCTACGAGCAGTACTTC.

With respect to this clonotype: Since a much larger clone is just one base distant, this may be a read error. V gene TRBV7-2 combines with J gene TRBJ2-3; tentative D call: TRBD2 (6 bases). The CDR3 covers 16 residues. Per the germline V gene, CDR1 is SGHTA and CDR2 is FQGNSA. V was shortened by 1 base and J by 1 base, with 12 bases between the two germline ends. The CDR3 DNA sequence: TGTGCCAGCAGCTTAGGGAGACTAGTGGGCACAGATACGCAGTATTTT. The encoded protein is CASSLGRLVGTDTQYF.

This clonotype was seen more than once but under ten times. V gene TRBV6-2 or TRBV6-3 combines with J gene TRBJ1-4; a possible D gene is TRBD1 (6 bases). V lost 2 bases to trimming and J lost 4 bases, with 17 bases between them. The germline CDR1 and CDR2 sequences are MNHEY and SVGEGT. The CDR3 length is 17 residues. CDR3 DNA: TGTGCCAGCAGTTACGAGCCCTGGGGGGGGCATAATGAAAAACTGTTTTTT. Its protein is CASSYEPWGGHNEKLFF.

The gene calls are TRBV6-1 and TRBJ1-1; no firm D call. V was shortened by 8 bases and J by 1 base, with 17 bases between the two germline ends. This CDR3 comprises 15 residues. CDR1 and CDR2 (germline): MNHNS, SASEGT. The CDR3, as DNA: TGTGCCAGCGGTTTGGATCTTTCTGGGAACACTGAAGCTTTCTTT. This translates into CASGLDLSGNTEAFF.

This clonotype was observed a few times. The chain employs TRBV7-9 and TRBJ2-4; 8 nucleotides align to TRBD2. The length of the CDR3 is 17 residues. V dropped 2 bases and J dropped 0; count of bases not matched to a gene: 6. Germline CDR1 SEHNR, CDR2 FQNEAQ (reference sequence). The CDR3 reads CASSLIASGLAKNIQYF. The CDR3 DNA reads as TGTGCCAGCAGCTTAATCGCTAGCGGGCTAGCCAAAAACATTCAGTACTTC.

The rearrangement links TRBV6-1 to TRBJ1-1, with 7 bases aligning to TRBD1. This CDR3 has 14 residues. Germline trimming cut 5 bases from V and 3 bases from J; bases unmatched to any gene: 6. The germline CDR1 and CDR2 sequences are MNHNS and SASEGT. The CDR3 reads CASSLRDRDTEAFF. The CDR3 DNA reads TGTGCCAGCAGTCTTCGGGACAGAGACACTGAAGCTTTCTTT.

This clonotype was seen at least ten times. The chain employs TRBV7-2 and TRBJ1-2, with TRBD1 matching over 9 bases. Germline V gene data show CDR1 as SGHTA and CDR2 as FQGNSA. V was clipped by 2 bases and J by 8 bases; unmatched bases: 9. This CDR3 comprises 15 residues. The CDR3 loop reads CASSLWGQGRWGYTF. The CDR3 coding sequence is TGTGCCAGCAGCTTATGGGGACAGGGACGATGGGGCTACACCTTC.

The V and J genes are TRBV11-1 and TRBJ2-3; the match to TRBD2 covers 7 bases. The CDR3 is made up of 18 amino acids. Germline-derived CDR1 and CDR2 are SGHAT and FQDESV (reference sequence). Trimming at V came to 5 bases and at J to 7 bases, leaving 21 bases not matched to a gene. DNA for the CDR3: TGTGCCAGCAGCCCACCCTCAGGTCGTGGCGGGAGTGAAAATACGCAGTATTTT. It is translated as CASSPPSGRGGSENTQYF.

This clonotype was seen a few times. The J gene is TRBJ2-1, the V gene TRBV6-1, with TRBD2 matching over 7 bases. CDR1 is MNHNS and CDR2 is SASEGT in the germline V gene. The CDR3 totals 13 residues. The trim removed 8 bases at V and 2 bases at J, leaving 3 bases unmatched. CDR3 nucleotides: TGTGCCAGCGGCCTAGCGGCCTACAATGAGCAGTTCTTC. This codes for CASGLAAYNEQFF.

V usage is TRBV20-1 and J usage is TRBJ2-5; 7 bases map to TRBD1. CDR1 and CDR2 (germline): DFQATT, SNEGSKA (reference sequence). The CDR3 length is 17 residues. After removal of 0 bases from V and 3 bases from J, the junction contained 13 bases not matched to a gene. CDR3 DNA sequence: TGCAGTGCTAGAGATGGAAGGGGGCTAAGGATTGAAGAGACCCAGTACTTC. It yields the protein CSARDGRGLRIEETQYF.

The V and J genes are TRBV4-3 and TRBJ1-6; the D is unclear. Germline V lookup: CDR1 LGHNA, CDR2 YSLEER. V lost 0 bases and J 15 bases, leaving 15 bases between the germline ends. The CDR3 loop spans 14 amino acids. CDR3: CASSQDILPQHLHF. The CDR3 DNA sequence: TGCGCCAGCAGCCAAGATATCTTACCGCAGCACCTCCACTTT.

This clonotype was recorded at least ten times. The rearrangement uses TRBV7-2 and TRBJ2-7; 9 bases match TRBD2. Trimming removed 5 bases from V and 4 bases from J; junction bases left unmatched: 3. Germline V CDR1 and CDR2: SGHTA, FQGNSA. The CDR3 totals 13 residues. Written as DNA, the CDR3 is TGTGCCAGCAGCCAAGGACTAGCGTACGAGCAGTACGTC. Translating gives CASSQGLAYEQYV.

The chain has TRBV30 and TRBJ2-4; D is perhaps TRBD2 (6 bases). Per the germline V gene, CDR1 is GTSNPN and CDR2 is SVGIG (reference sequence). Trimming pared 1 base from V and 3 bases from J, leaving 10 bases between. CDR3 length: 14 residues. The CDR3 sequence is CAWSDGGGKNIQYF. Written as DNA, the CDR3 is TGTGCCTGGAGTGACGGGGGAGGCAAAAACATTCAGTACTTC.

This clonotype has a handful of counts. The chain recombines TRBV6-2 or TRBV6-3 with TRBJ1-2, with D unclear. The germline V gene encodes CDR1 MNHEY and CDR2 SVGEGT. V was shortened by 0 bases and J by 6 bases, with 14 bases between the two germline ends. CDR3 length: 15 residues. For the CDR3, the DNA is TGTGCCAGCAGTTACTCGAGGACTCCTGTCGATGGCTACACCTTC. Amino acid sequence: CASSYSRTPVDGYTF.

The chain carries TRBV12-3 or TRBV12-4 and TRBJ1-2; maybe TRBD1 (5 bases). With 6 bases removed from V and 3 bases from J, the gap between germline ends came to 14 bases. The CDR3 is made up of 14 amino acids. The CDR3 loop reads CASRGRGEYYGYTF. The CDR3 DNA reads as TGTGCCAGCAGGGGGCGGGGGGAGTACTATGGCTACACCTTC.

This clonotype has only a few counts. V gene TRBV12-3 or TRBV12-4 combines with J gene TRBJ2-3; 11 bases line up with TRBD2. V lost 5 bases, J lost 5 bases, and 15 bases stayed unmatched. The CDR3 consists of 18 residues. The CDR3 DNA reads as TGTGCCAGCAGTCCCGGACAGTCCGGGACTAGCGGATTAGATACGCAGTATTTT. It codes for CASSPGQSGTSGLDTQYF.

This clonotype has more than one count but fewer than ten. The chain employs TRBV12-3 or TRBV12-4 and TRBJ2-3, with TRBD1 matching 10 bases. With V trimmed by 9 bases and J by 7 bases, 13 bases remained unmatched. The CDR3 runs 15 residues. In DNA, the CDR3 is TGTGCCAGTTCACAGGGGGACAGGGGACCCAATACGCAGTATTTT. Its protein is CASSQGDRGPNTQYF.

This clonotype turned up a few times. The chain links TRBV24-1 to TRBJ2-2; weak D call: TRBD2 (5 bases). V gave up 5 bases and J gave up 1 base, with 10 bases separating them. Looked up from germline, CDR1 is KGHDR and CDR2 is SFDVKD. This CDR3 spans 15 amino acids. The CDR3 region is CATSGASRNTGELFF. DNA for the CDR3: TGTGCCACCAGTGGGGCTAGCAGGAACACCGGGGAGCTGTTTTTT.